The clone carrying this TCR beta chain came up once. These data belong to a study of blood T cell repertoires in COVID-19. At the level of the study: T cells, B-cell-depleted T cells, or PBMCs supplied cDNA or gDNA.

Trimming left V 9 bases short and J 0 bases short, with 9 bases between. This CDR3 is 12 amino acids long. Germline V gene lookup returns CDR1 ENHRY and CDR2 SYGVKD. Using immunoSEQ multiplex PCR, the repertoire was profiled, and TCRdb retains in-frame clones only, with some absent. The sample records tens of thousands of clones, about four fifths being singletons. Material for sequencing was peripheral blood. The TCR comes from a man of 80 years or more with COVID-19, enrolled during active disease. This sequence joins TRBV10-3 and TRBJ2-7, with D maybe TRBD2 (5 bases). The CDR3 nucleotides read TGTGCCATTTGGACTGACTCCTACGAGCAGTACTTC. Protein sequence: CAIWTDSYEQYF.